These T cell receptor beta chains were read from a single sample in a study of T cells expressing NK-cell markers. TCRdb reprocessed the 5' RACE reads, keeping one entry per CDR3 protein, no DNA. This sample's clone table lists hundreds of thousands of distinct CDR3 sequences. Sequenced: blood T cells: a sorted CD56 or NKG2C T cell subset, CD4+ or CD8+ T cells, or bulk PBMC T cells (not recorded which). The receptors were gathered from a woman between 18 and 70 years old in good health. The CDR3 runs from the conserved cysteine through the conserved F or W. The order of the fields is CDR3 length, J gene, V gene, CDR3 protein.

>17|TRBJ2-3|TRBV10-2
CASSGHRGVSIGDTQYF
>17|TRBJ2-1|TRBV7-2
CASSLPLRLASYNEQFF
>14|TRBJ2-3|TRBV10-3
CATRSGRDADTQYF
>16|TRBJ1-1|TRBV12-3/TRBV12-4
CASNIQGWGPITEAFF
>15|TRBJ2-2|TRBV11-2
CASSLEGQPTGELFF
>15|TRBJ2-3|TRBV7-8
CASSVRDGLSDTQYF
>16|TRBJ2-6|TRBV4-3
CASSQVPGSGANVLTF
>13|TRBJ1-2|TRBV10-3
CAIREQGLDGYTF
>16|TRBJ2-3|TRBV15
CATSGTLAGGSDTQYF
>19|TRBJ2-2|TRBV20-1
CSARGVYGMSVTNTGELFF
>14|TRBJ2-3|TRBV7-3
CASSLSSRTDTQYF
>15|TRBJ1-5|TRBV4-3
CASSQDVTTRMPQHF
>15|TRBJ1-1|TRBV18
CASSPRGRVNTEAFF
>13|TRBJ2-5|TRBV27
CASRRQGQETQYF
>14|TRBJ2-3|TRBV20-1
CSAPAGGAADTQYF
>14|TRBJ1-1|TRBV6-1
CASSPRVGAGPAFF
>15|TRBJ2-3|TRBV20-1
CSADRLAEFTDTQYF
>15|TRBJ2-2|TRBV29-1
CSVNLSGALTGELFF
>15|TRBJ2-7|TRBV20-1
CSARQSGTGAYEQYF
>14|TRBJ2-1|TRBV12-3/TRBV12-4
CASTGGGSYNEQFF
>13|TRBJ2-1|TRBV6-1
CASKRTGVNEQFF
>15|TRBJ2-5|TRBV11-2
CASSGSRGYQETQYF
>16|TRBJ2-3|TRBV7-2
CASSLEGRAHKDTQYF
>17|TRBJ2-3|TRBV14
CASSRGSGTRPTDTQYF
>13|TRBJ2-7|TRBV25-1
CASAGTGTYEQYF
>14|TRBJ1-2|TRBV4-3
CASSHEQGIGGYTF
>14|TRBJ1-2|TRBV7-3
CASRAGGPNYGYTF
>16|TRBJ2-3|TRBV5-1
CASSLGGGAGPDTQYF
>15|TRBJ2-3|TRBV18
CASSVRGRSTDTQYF
>15|TRBJ1-2|TRBV7-2
CASSLAPGAPYGYTF
>17|TRBJ2-7|TRBV7-7
CASSPRGGGKEIYEQYF
>17|TRBJ1-4|TRBV3-1
CASSERSRGSTNEKLFF
>15|TRBJ1-1|TRBV18
CASSPLDGFFTEAFF
>15|TRBJ2-4|TRBV7-2
CASSRDYLAKNIQYF
>15|TRBJ2-3|TRBV18
CASSPNTGGTDTQYF
>15|TRBJ2-3|TRBV12-3/TRBV12-4
CASIRGLAFTDTQYF
>16|TRBJ1-5|TRBV28
CASSWGGRKGNQPQHF
>17|TRBJ1-5|TRBV6-1
CASSEAHLSESPSPSHF
>15|TRBJ2-7|TRBV6-1
CASREGGGQAYEQYF
>12|TRBJ2-2|TRBV29-1
CSVEGKAGELFF
>15|TRBJ2-4|TRBV6-2/TRBV6-3
CASGEPGTTRGIQYF
>16|TRBJ2-1|TRBV20-1
CSARVGSGRAFDEQFF
>16|TRBJ1-4|TRBV10-3
CAISGTGLATNEKLFF